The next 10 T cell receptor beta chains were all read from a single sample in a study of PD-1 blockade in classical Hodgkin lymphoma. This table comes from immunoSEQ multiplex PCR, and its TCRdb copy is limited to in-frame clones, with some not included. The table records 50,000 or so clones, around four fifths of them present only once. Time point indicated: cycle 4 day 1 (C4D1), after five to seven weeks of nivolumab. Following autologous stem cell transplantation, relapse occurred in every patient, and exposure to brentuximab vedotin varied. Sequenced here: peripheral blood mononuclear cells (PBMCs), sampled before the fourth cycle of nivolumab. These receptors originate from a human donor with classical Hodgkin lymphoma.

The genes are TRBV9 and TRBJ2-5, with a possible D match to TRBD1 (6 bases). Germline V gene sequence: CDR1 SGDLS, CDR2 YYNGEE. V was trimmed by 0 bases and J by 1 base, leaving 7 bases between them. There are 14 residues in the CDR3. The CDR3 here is CASSVGDIQETQYF. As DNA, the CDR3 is TGTGCCAGCAGCGTAGGGGACATCCAAGAGACCCAGTACTTC.

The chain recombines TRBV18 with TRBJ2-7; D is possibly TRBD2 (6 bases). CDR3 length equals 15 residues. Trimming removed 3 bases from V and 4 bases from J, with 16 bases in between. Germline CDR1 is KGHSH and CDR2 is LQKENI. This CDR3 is CASSPSGLTTYEQYF. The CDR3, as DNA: TGTGCCAGCTCACCTAGCGGACTCACTACTTACGAGCAGTACTTC.

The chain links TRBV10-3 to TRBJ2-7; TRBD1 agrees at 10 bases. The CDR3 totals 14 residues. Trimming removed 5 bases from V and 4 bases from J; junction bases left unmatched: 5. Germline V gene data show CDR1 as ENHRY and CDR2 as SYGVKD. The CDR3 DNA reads TGTGCCATCAGTACCGGGACAGGGGAATACGAGCAGTACTTC. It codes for CAISTGTGEYEQYF.

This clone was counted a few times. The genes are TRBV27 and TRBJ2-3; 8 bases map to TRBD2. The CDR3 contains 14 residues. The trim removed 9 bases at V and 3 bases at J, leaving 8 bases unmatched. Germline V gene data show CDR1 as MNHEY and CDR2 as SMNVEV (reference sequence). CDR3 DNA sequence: TGTGCCAGTCTACCATCGGGGGGGACAGATACGCAGTATTTT. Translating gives CASLPSGGTDTQYF.

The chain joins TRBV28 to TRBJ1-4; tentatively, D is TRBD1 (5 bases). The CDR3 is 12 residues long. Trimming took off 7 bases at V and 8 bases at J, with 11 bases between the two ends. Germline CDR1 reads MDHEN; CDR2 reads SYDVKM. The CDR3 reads CASNQGGEKLFF. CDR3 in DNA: TGTGCCAGCAATCAGGGAGGGGAAAAACTGTTTTTT.

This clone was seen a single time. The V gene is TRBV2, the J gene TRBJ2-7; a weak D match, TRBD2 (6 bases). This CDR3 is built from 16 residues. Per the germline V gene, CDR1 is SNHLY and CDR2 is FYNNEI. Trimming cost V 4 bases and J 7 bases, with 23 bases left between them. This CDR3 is CASSGGSGLILREQYF. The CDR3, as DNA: TGTGCCAGCAGTGGGGGTAGCGGATTAATTCTACGGGAGCAGTACTTC.

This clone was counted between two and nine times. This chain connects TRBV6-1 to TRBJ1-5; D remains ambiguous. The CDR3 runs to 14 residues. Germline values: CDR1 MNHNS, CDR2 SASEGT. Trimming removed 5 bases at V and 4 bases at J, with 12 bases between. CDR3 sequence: CASSLLRSNQPQHF. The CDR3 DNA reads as TGTGCCAGCAGTCTATTACGATCAAATCAGCCCCAGCATTTT.

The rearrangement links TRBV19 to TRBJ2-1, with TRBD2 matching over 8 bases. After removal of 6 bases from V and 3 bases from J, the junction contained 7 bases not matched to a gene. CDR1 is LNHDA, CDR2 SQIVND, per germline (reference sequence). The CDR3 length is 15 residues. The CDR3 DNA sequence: TGTGCCAGTAGCCCGGGACTAGGGGTCTACAATGAGCAGTTCTTC. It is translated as CASSPGLGVYNEQFF.

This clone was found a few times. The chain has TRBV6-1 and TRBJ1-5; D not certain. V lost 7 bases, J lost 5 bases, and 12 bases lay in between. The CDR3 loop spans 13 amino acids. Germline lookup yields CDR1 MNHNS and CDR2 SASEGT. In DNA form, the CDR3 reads TGTGCCAGCACCGACGGATGGCATCAGCCCCAGCATTTT. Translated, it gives CASTDGWHQPQHF.

CDR3 nucleotides: TGTGCCATCAATACAGGGGTGGGCCAGCCCCAGCATTTT. This codes for CAINTGVGQPQHF. The chain carries TRBV10-3 and TRBJ1-5; 7 bases are a match to TRBD1. Per germline, CDR1 ENHRY and CDR2 SYGVKD. This CDR3 has 13 amino acids. J gave up 7 bases and V 7 bases, and 7 bases lay outside the gene matches.